This T cell receptor (beta chain) was obtained from a study of spatial heterogeneity in lung cancer. Study details: Beta-chain sequences were consistently detected more often than alpha-chain sequences. Each unique TCR and UMI combination was seen more than ten times on average in raw reads.

Judged by abundance, this clonotype is medium-sized. Germline V gives CDR1 GTSNPN, CDR2 SVGIG (reference sequence). V was cut by 5 bases and J by 9 bases, with 14 bases left in between. The CDR3 sequence is 12 residues long. TCRdb called the 5' RACE reads again in MiXCR, with one record for every CDR3 protein. This table has approximately 6,300 distinct CDR3 sequences, about 20% appearing once. As to time point: sample taken at primary tumor resection. This chain links TRBV30 with TRBJ2-1, with D perhaps TRBD1 or TRBD2 (6 bases each). The specimen comprised normal lung tissue next to the tumor, sampled at surgery. The TCR originated in a male donor with early-stage non-small cell lung cancer. DNA for the CDR3: TGTGCCTGGGACGGGAGAGGGGGTGAGCAGTTCTTC. It is translated as CAWDGRGGEQFF.